This T cell receptor (beta chain) was profiled in a study of blood T cell repertoires in COVID-19. Germline V CDR1 and CDR2: SGHDT, YYEEEE. The CDR3 runs to 12 residues. J lost 12 bases, V lost 4 bases, and 8 bases had no gene match. Each recovered donor of Cohort 3 presented with two negative PCRs, clearance, or symptom resolution. TCRdb's copy holds only in-frame clones and misses some; the assay was immunoSEQ multiplex PCR. The sample includes 200,000 to 250,000 clones, 82% seen only once; the top ten take 3% to 4%. The V gene is TRBV5-6, the J gene TRBJ2-3, with 7 bases that match TRBD2. The TCR sequence derives from a woman aged 55-69 years who had recovered from COVID-19. Specimen: PBMCs or T cells enriched from blood (not recorded which). CDR3 protein: CASSLPSGTQYF. The DNA of the CDR3 is TGTGCCAGCAGCCTGCCTAGCGGCACTCAGTATTTT.